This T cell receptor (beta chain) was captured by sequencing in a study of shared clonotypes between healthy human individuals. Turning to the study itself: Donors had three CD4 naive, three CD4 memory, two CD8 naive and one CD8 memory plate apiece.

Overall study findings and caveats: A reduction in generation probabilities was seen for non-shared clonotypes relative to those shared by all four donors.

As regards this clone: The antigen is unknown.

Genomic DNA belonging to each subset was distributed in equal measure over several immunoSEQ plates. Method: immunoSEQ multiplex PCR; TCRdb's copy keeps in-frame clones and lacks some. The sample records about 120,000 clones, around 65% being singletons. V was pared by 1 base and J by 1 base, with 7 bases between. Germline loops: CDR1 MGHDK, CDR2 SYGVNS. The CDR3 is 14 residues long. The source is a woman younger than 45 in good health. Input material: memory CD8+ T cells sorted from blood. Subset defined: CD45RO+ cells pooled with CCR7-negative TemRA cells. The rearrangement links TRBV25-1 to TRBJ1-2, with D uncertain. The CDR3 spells CASSESTVNYGYTF. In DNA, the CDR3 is TGTGCCAGCAGTGAATCGACCGTTAACTATGGCTACACCTTC.